This record concerns one T cell receptor beta chain sequence. The clone's antigen remains unknown. No much larger clonotype is one base removed from it; base qualities were not supplied. The data are from a study of identical twins (dated by TCRdb to the mid-2010s). About the study as a whole: To test whether fetal clonotypes persist, this study deep-sequenced TCR alpha and beta repertoires from monozygotic twins, from unrelated adults of various ages, and from cord blood. To rule out contamination, the twin experiments were replicated at different times with different library preparation protocols.

General study outcomes and caveats: Fewer insertions were carried by abundant cord blood beta clonotypes; a weaker similar trend was observed in young adult naive repertoires, while no such trend was observed in memory repertoires. Invariant T cells such as MAIT and iNKT could partly confound zero-insertion analyses, although diverse VJ usage argued against such confounding for most clonotypes. Out-of-frame TCR alpha sequences shared between twins showed an excess of low generation-probability sequences compared with coincidental sharing between unrelated individuals. The excess sharing between twins in beta out-of-frame sequences was weaker because fewer shared sequences reduced the signal-to-noise ratio. In monozygotic twins, out-of-frame TCR alpha sharing was systematically underestimated by recombination models, although the models agreed with sharing between unrelated individuals. Because the same donors could not be followed over many years, the conclusions relied on cross-sectional statistical analysis.

The library was generated by 5' RACE. Sequencer: Illumina HiSeq 2000. Template switching introduced a universal primer binding site; the final cDNA contained a unique molecular identifier, enabling accurate counting of TCR cDNA molecules. Specific primers in the conserved constant-segment region were used to synthesize first-strand cDNA for the TCR alpha and beta chains. Each cDNA library was double barcoded, with a SMART-Mk sample barcode plus Illumina barcodes, to control for contamination. TruSeq adapter sequences and Illumina sample barcodes were added in two successive PCR steps. The TCR alpha and beta cDNA libraries were sequenced on the Illumina HiSeq platform using custom primers. Processing in the source paper ran as follows. Raw reads were processed with MiGEC to extract unique molecular identifiers, and MiXCR was used to determine CDR3 positions. For each individual, recombination models were inferred using an EM algorithm with the repgenHMM and IGoR tools. The tcR package in R was used for shared clonotype analysis, with sharing normalized by the product of cloneset sizes. To study raw recombination free of thymic and clonal selection effects, out-of-frame nonproductive sequences were analyzed. The public reads were reprocessed in TCRdb via fastp at Q25 and MiXCR, keeping in-frame beta chains. Identical CDR3 protein sequences are pooled into one entry, listed with their most common genes and DNA. The V and J calls here are based on TCRdb, not the publication. The sample table shows approximately 890,000 distinct CDR3 sequences, and around 12% are seen once. Roughly 1.6% of the sample goes to the ten largest clones.

Trimming takes 2 bases off V and 7 bases off J; junction bases not matched to a gene: 0. The CDR3 starts with the cysteine, ends with the phenylalanine, and has 13 residues. Here the CDR3 DNA is all that survives: 39 bases in frame from base 1. As encoded in the germline V gene, CDR1 is SGDLS while CDR2 is YYNGEE. All donors were healthy Caucasians. Three pairs of female monozygotic twins, all aged roughly 18 to 29 years, were included in the twin cohort. The RNA used for TCR libraries was isolated from peripheral blood mononuclear cells. These records were also assigned to another study, of yellow fever vaccine responses in identical twins. Taken from the second paper: According to the authors, in identical twins the way T cells responded to vaccination appeared partly convergent and partly personalized. Focusing on identical twins, the study followed the T cell clones that responded to the vaccine, and did so with precision.

This TCR was recovered from a woman aged 18-29 years in good health. Sequencing used PBMCs. The chain links TRBV9 with TRBJ2-1; the junction holds 10 bases that match TRBD2. The DNA sequence reads TGTGCCAGCAGCGTTAGCGGGAGGAATGAGCAGTTCTTC. The encoded protein is CASSVSGRNEQFF.